A selection of T cell receptor beta chains follows, all from one sample in a study of T cell changes during pregnancy in multiple sclerosis. Measured with immunoSEQ multiplex PCR; TCRdb has only the in-frame clones, and not every one. The sample holds roughly 32,000 clones; approximately 90% are singletons and the top ten take around 10%. The sample consisted of CD8+ T cells from peripheral blood mononuclear cells, taken in the third trimester of pregnancy. These receptors came from a female donor with multiple sclerosis, enrolled in a pregnancy study. The CDR3 runs from the conserved cysteine through the conserved F or W. D genes are given only for firm matches. The size of a clone is reported for some rows only, either as once, few or many, or as a class for expanded clones.

J gene	clone size	V gene	D gene	CDR3 protein	CDR3 DNA
TRBJ2-7	-	TRBV5-1	-	CASSLGRGFYEQYF	TGCGCCAGCAGCTTGGGGCGGGGATTCTACGAGCAGTACTTC
TRBJ1-5	-	TRBV30	-	CAWSRPYPQEPQHF	TGTGCCTGGAGTCGGCCCTACCCTCAGGAGCCCCAGCATTTT
TRBJ1-1	-	TRBV5-6	-	CASSAPAGHEAFF	TGTGCCAGCAGTGCCCCCGCAGGGCATGAAGCTTTCTTT
TRBJ2-7	once	TRBV6-4	TRBD1	CASRLRDRPRVEQYF	TGTGCCAGCAGACTCCGGGACAGGCCCCGGGTCGAGCAGTACTTC
TRBJ2-1	-	TRBV7-9	-	CASSLGRGQAAGEQFF	TGTGCCAGCAGCTTAGGGCGAGGGCAGGCGGCGGGTGAGCAGTTCTTC
TRBJ1-1	-	TRBV25-1	-	CASRLGQWTEAFF	TGTGCCAGCCGTTTAGGACAGTGGACTGAAGCTTTCTTT
TRBJ2-5	-	TRBV6-6	TRBD1	CASSERTTGGKETQYF	TGTGCCAGCAGCGAGAGAACGACAGGGGGCAAGGAGACCCAGTACTTC
TRBJ2-7	-	TRBV28	-	CASSWGTENEQYF	TGTGCCAGCAGTTGGGGGACTGAGAACGAGCAGTACTTC
TRBJ2-7	once	TRBV30	-	CAWSAPTAPEQYF	TGTGCCTGGAGCGCCCCGACAGCTCCCGAGCAGTACTTC
TRBJ2-7	-	TRBV11-1	TRBD2	CASSSLAGDAYEQYF	TGTGCCAGCAGCTCACTAGCGGGGGACGCCTACGAGCAGTACTTC
TRBJ2-7	once	TRBV5-4	TRBD1	CASSPMTGSGEQYF	TGTGCCAGCAGCCCCATGACAGGGAGTGGCGAGCAGTACTTC
TRBJ1-5	-	TRBV2	-	CASSDTGRARSSNQPQHF	TGTGCCAGCAGCGACACGGGGAGGGCGAGGAGTAGCAATCAGCCCCAGCATTTT
TRBJ2-7	-	TRBV28	TRBD1	CASSLRTGWSEQYF	TGTGCCAGCAGTTTAAGGACAGGATGGAGCGAGCAGTACTTC
TRBJ2-1	-	TRBV28	-	CASSRASRYNEQFF	TGTGCCAGCAGTCGGGCTAGCCGGTACAATGAGCAGTTCTTC
TRBJ2-1	once	TRBV10-3	TRBD2	CAISERLAGGSSSYNEQFF	TGTGCCATCAGTGAACGACTAGCGGGGGGTTCGAGCTCCTACAATGAGCAGTTCTTC
TRBJ2-7	few	TRBV10-1	-	CASSEGHSYEQYF	TGCGCCAGCAGTGAGGGACACTCCTACGAGCAGTACTTC
TRBJ2-3	-	TRBV9	-	CASSVDGGGGDTQYF	TGTGCCAGCAGCGTAGATGGGGGAGGTGGAGATACGCAGTATTTT
TRBJ1-1	-	TRBV7-9	TRBD1	CASSFPSGGQGVEAFF	TGTGCCAGCAGCTTCCCGTCAGGGGGACAGGGTGTTGAAGCTTTCTTT
TRBJ2-2	-	TRBV27	-	CATKISTGELFF	TGTGCCACCAAAATTAGCACCGGGGAGCTGTTTTTT
TRBJ2-5	-	TRBV7-9	-	CASSTVRSQETQYF	TGTGCCAGCAGCACGGTTCGAAGTCAAGAGACCCAGTACTTC
TRBJ1-1	-	TRBV28	-	CASSYGLGKAEAFF	TGTGCCAGCAGTTATGGACTAGGGAAGGCTGAAGCTTTCTTT
TRBJ1-2	few	TRBV10-2	TRBD1	CASSVTRPTGGGYTF	TGCGCCAGCAGTGTAACTAGGCCGACAGGGGGAGGCTACACCTTC
TRBJ2-1	-	TRBV27	TRBD2	CASSLTVVGRTSYNEQFF	TGTGCCAGCAGTTTAACGGTCGTCGGGAGGACCTCCTACAATGAGCAGTTCTTC
TRBJ2-3	-	TRBV11-2	TRBD1	CASSLWGRGQTDTQYF	TGTGCCAGCAGCTTATGGGGCAGGGGGCAGACAGATACGCAGTATTTT
TRBJ1-6	-	TRBV27	-	CATRPLTASYSPLHF	TGTGCCACCCGGCCCTTGACAGCATCTTATTCACCCCTCCACTTT
TRBJ1-2	once	TRBV27	-	CASSSIRGTNYGYTF	TGTGCCAGCAGTTCTATACGGGGGACTAACTATGGCTACACCTTC
TRBJ1-3	-	TRBV6-5	-	CASSPTGSGNTIYF	TGTGCCAGCAGCCCGACAGGCTCTGGAAACACCATATATTTT
TRBJ1-1	-	TRBV19	-	CASSWAGVWNTEAFF	TGTGCCAGTAGTTGGGCAGGGGTCTGGAACACTGAAGCTTTCTTT
TRBJ1-1	once	TRBV19	-	CASSIGKLGSGSTEAFF	TGTGCCAGTAGTATTGGAAAACTAGGGTCAGGCAGCACTGAAGCTTTCTTT
TRBJ1-2	-	TRBV28	TRBD1	CASSPGQRDYGYTF	TGTGCCAGCAGCCCGGGACAGCGGGACTATGGCTACACCTTC
TRBJ1-2	-	TRBV5-5	-	CASSLSGGNYGYTF	TGTGCCAGCAGCTTGTCGGGTGGTAACTATGGCTACACCTTC
TRBJ1-5	-	TRBV28	TRBD1	CASSPRTGSNQPQHF	TGTGCCAGCAGTCCCCGGACAGGGAGCAATCAGCCCCAGCATTTT
TRBJ2-2	once	TRBV7-8	TRBD1	CASRGTGNTGELFF	TGTGCCAGCAGGGGGACAGGGAACACCGGGGAGCTGTTTTTT
TRBJ2-7	-	TRBV30	TRBD1	CAWSVQGQGYEQYF	TGTGCCTGGAGTGTACAGGGACAGGGCTACGAGCAGTACTTC
TRBJ2-5	-	TRBV28	TRBD2	CASSLVGGSGATQYF	TGTGCCAGCAGTTTAGTCGGGGGGTCCGGCGCGACCCAGTACTTC
TRBJ2-7	-	TRBV28	TRBD2	CASSGAGGLGYEQYF	TGTGCCAGCAGTGGGGCCGGGGGGTTAGGGTACGAGCAGTACTTC
TRBJ2-7	-	TRBV29-1	TRBD1	CSVVTGALYEQYF	TGCAGCGTTGTGACAGGGGCCCTCTACGAGCAGTACTTC
TRBJ1-1	-	TRBV18	-	CASSPRVNTEAFF	TGTGCCAGCTCACCGAGGGTGAACACTGAAGCTTTCTTT
TRBJ2-1	-	TRBV4-1	TRBD2	CASSQDPSGGPEQFF	TGCGCCAGCAGCCAAGATCCCAGCGGGGGGCCTGAGCAGTTCTTC